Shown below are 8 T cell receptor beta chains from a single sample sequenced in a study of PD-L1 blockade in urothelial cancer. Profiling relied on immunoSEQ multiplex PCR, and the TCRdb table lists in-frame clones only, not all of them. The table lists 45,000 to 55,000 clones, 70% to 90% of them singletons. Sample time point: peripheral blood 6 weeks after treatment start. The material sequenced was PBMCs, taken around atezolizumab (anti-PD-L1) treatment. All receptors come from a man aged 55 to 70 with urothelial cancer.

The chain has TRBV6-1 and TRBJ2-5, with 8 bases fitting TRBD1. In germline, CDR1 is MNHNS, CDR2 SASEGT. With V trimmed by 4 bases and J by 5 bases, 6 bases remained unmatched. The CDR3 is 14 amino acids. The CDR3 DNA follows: TGTGCCAGCAGTGCGCAGGGGGCCTGGGAGACCCAGTACTTC. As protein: CASSAQGAWETQYF.

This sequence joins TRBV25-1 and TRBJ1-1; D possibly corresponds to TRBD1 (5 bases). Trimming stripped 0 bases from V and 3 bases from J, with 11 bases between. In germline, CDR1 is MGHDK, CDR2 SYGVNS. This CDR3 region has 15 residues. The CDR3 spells CASSEYRGLDTEAFF. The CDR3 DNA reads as TGTGCCAGCAGTGAATATAGGGGTTTGGACACTGAAGCTTTCTTT. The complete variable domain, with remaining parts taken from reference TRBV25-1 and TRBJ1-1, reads EADIYQTPRYLVIGTGKKITLECSQTMGHDKMYWYQQDPGMELHLIHYSYGVNSTEKGDLSSESTVSRIRTEHFPLTLESARPSHTSQYLCASSEYRGLDTEAFFGQGTRLTVV.

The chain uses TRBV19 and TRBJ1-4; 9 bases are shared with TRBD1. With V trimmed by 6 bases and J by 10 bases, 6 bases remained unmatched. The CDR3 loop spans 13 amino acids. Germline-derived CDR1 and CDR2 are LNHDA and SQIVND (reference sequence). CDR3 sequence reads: CASSGTGYGKLFF. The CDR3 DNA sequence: TGTGCCAGTAGCGGGACAGGGTATGGAAAACTGTTTTTT.

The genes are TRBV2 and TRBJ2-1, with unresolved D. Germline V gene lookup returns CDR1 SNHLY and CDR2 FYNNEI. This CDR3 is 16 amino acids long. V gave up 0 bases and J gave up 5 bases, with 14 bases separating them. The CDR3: CASSEALAANHNEQFF. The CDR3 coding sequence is TGTGCCAGCAGTGAAGCGCTTGCGGCAAATCACAATGAGCAGTTCTTC.

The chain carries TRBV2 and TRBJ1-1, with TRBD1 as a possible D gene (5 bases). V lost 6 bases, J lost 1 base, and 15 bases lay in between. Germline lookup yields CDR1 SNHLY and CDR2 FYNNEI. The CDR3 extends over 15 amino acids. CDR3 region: CASRGGPTENTEAFF. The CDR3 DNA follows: TGTGCCAGCAGGGGGGGACCGACCGAGAACACTGAAGCTTTCTTT.

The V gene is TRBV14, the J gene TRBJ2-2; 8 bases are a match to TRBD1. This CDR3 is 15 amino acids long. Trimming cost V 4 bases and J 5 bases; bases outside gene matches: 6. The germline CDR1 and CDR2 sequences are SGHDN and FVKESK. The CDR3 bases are TGTGCCAGCAGCCCCCAGGGGGCCCGTACCGGGGAGCTGTTTTTT. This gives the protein CASSPQGARTGELFF.

The CDR3 is CASSLSSGGAAGETQYF. The DNA for the CDR3 is TGTGCCAGCAGCTTAAGTAGCGGGGGGGCTGCCGGGGAGACCCAGTACTTC. V usage is TRBV11-1 and J usage is TRBJ2-5; 11 bases align to TRBD2. The germline V gene encodes CDR1 SGHAT and CDR2 FQDESV (reference sequence). The CDR3 length is 17 residues. V dropped 2 bases and J dropped 5; count of bases not matched to a gene: 10.

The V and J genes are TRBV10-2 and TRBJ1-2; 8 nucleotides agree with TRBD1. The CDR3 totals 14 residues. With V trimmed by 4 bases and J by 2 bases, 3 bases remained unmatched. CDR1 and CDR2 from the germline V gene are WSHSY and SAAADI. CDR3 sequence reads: CASSGTGRNYGYTF. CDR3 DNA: TGCGCCAGCAGTGGGACAGGGAGGAACTATGGCTACACCTTC.